Below, 24 T cell receptor beta chains from the same sample are listed, as sequenced in a study of cytomegalovirus exposure and HLA in healthy donors. The data were produced by immunoSEQ multiplex PCR, yet TCRdb's version contains in-frame clones alone and is incomplete. The table has more than 85,000 clones, roughly 90% seen once. The sample comprised PBMCs. These receptors came from a woman aged 18 to 35 in good health and CMV-seronegative.

In its sample, this clone was seen a few times. This chain links TRBV30 with TRBJ1-2, with D tentatively TRBD1 (6 bases). Germline V gene data show CDR1 as GTSNPN and CDR2 as SVGIG (reference sequence). The CDR3 runs 12 residues. V dropped 3 bases and J dropped 8 bases, with 13 bases sitting between them. CDR3 protein: CAWSWTELGYTF. CDR3 in DNA: TGTGCCTGGAGCTGGACAGAGCTGGGCTACACCTTC.

The J gene is TRBJ2-2, the V gene TRBV19, with D maybe TRBD2 (5 bases). Germline values: CDR1 LNHDA, CDR2 SQIVND (reference sequence). CDR3 length: 15 amino acids. Trimming removed 5 bases at V and 6 bases at J, with 16 bases between. This CDR3 reads CASSRGDREAGELFF. The CDR3, as DNA: TGTGCCAGTAGTCGGGGAGATCGGGAAGCCGGGGAGCTGTTTTTT. The full variable domain, in which reference TRBV19 and TRBJ2-2 provide the parts outside the CDR3, is DGGITQSPKYLFRKEGQNVTLSCEQNLNHDAMYWYRQDPGQGLRLIYYSQIVNDFQKGDIAEGYSVSREKKESFPLTVTSAQKNPTAFYLCASSRGDREAGELFFGEGSRLTVL.

V usage is TRBV5-1 and J usage is TRBJ1-4; D is possibly TRBD1 (6 bases). Germline lookup yields CDR1 SGHRS and CDR2 YFSETQ. This CDR3 has 15 amino acids. Trimming removed 4 bases at V and 4 bases at J, with 14 bases between. CDR3 residues: CASSPTRGSNEKLFF. In DNA form, the CDR3 reads TGCGCCAGCAGCCCGACCAGGGGCAGTAATGAAAAACTGTTTTTT.

The rearrangement uses TRBV7-8 and TRBJ2-1, with a weak D call TRBD2 (5 bases). The CDR3 length is 13 residues. V dropped 7 bases and J dropped 7 bases, with 14 bases sitting between them. Germline V gene lookup returns CDR1 SGHVS and CDR2 FQNEAQ. The CDR3 DNA is TGTGCCAGCACCCCTCCAGGAGGTAATGAGCAGTTCTTC. Translating gives CASTPPGGNEQFF.

This sequence joins TRBV4-3 and TRBJ1-6; 7 bases are a match to TRBD1. CDR3 size: 17 residues. The junction had 10 bases not matched to a gene; V was cut back by 0 bases and J by 8 bases. Germline CDR1 is LGHNA and CDR2 is YSLEER. CDR3 residues: CASSQDLTGTEDSPLHF. In DNA form, the CDR3 reads TGCGCCAGCAGCCAAGACCTAACCGGGACAGAAGATTCACCCCTCCACTTT.

This chain links TRBV11-3 with TRBJ2-1, with TRBD2 matching 7 bases. The CDR3 runs 15 residues. Germline CDR1 is SGHNT and CDR2 is YENEEA. Losses at the gene ends were 3 bases for V and 5 bases for J; bases not matched to a gene: 7. The CDR3 loop is CASSLAGEPNNEQFF. DNA for the CDR3: TGTGCCAGCAGCTTGGCGGGGGAACCTAACAATGAGCAGTTCTTC.

The chain couples TRBV30 to TRBJ2-3; tentative D call: TRBD1 (5 bases). The CDR3 contains 13 residues. Trimming took off 3 bases at V and 5 bases at J, with 12 bases between the two ends. Germline assignment: CDR1 GTSNPN and CDR2 SVGIG (reference sequence). The CDR3 bases are TGTGCCTGGAGCGCCCAGACAGTAGATACGCAGTATTTT. This gives the protein CAWSAQTVDTQYF. Looking up the rest from reference TRBV30 and TRBJ2-3 gives the full variable domain: SQTIHQWPATLVQPVGSPLSLECTVEGTSNPNLYWYRQAAGRGLQLLFYSVGIGQISSEVPQNLSASRPQDRQFILSSKKLLLSDSGFYLCAWSAQTVDTQYFGPGTRLTVL.

The chain recombines TRBV5-1 with TRBJ2-7, with 7 bases matching TRBD1. The germline V gene has CDR1 SGHRS and CDR2 YFSETQ. The CDR3 extends over 15 amino acids. With V trimmed by 4 bases and J by 4 bases, 11 bases remained unmatched. The CDR3 here is CASSPYRGGTYEQYF. The CDR3 nucleotides are TGCGCCAGCAGCCCGTACAGGGGTGGAACTTACGAGCAGTACTTC.

This clone was observed a single time. The chain couples TRBV11-2 to TRBJ1-1; unclear D gene. The CDR3 runs 13 residues. V was clipped by 1 base and J by 6 bases, with 9 bases between them. Germline-derived CDR1 and CDR2 are SGHAT and FQNNGV. Here the CDR3 DNA reads TGTGCCAGCAGCTTAGGCGGAGGTTCTGAAGCTTTCTTT. Protein product: CASSLGGGSEAFF.

The V gene is TRBV30, the J gene TRBJ1-1; TRBD1 might be the D (5 bases). Trimming stripped 3 bases from V and 5 bases from J, with 13 bases between. Germline CDR1 GTSNPN, CDR2 SVGIG (reference sequence). The CDR3 contains 13 residues. CDR3 coding DNA: TGTGCCTGGAGAACAGGTTGGGGTACTGAAGCTTTCTTT. This codes for CAWRTGWGTEAFF.

J is TRBJ2-3 and V is TRBV27; TRBD2 agrees at 12 bases. V was pared by 5 bases and J by 3 bases, with 9 bases of the junction left unmatched. Germline loops: CDR1 MNHEY, CDR2 SMNVEV (reference sequence). The CDR3 loop spans 17 amino acids. The CDR3 region is CASSRLAGGTFTDTQYF. In DNA, the CDR3 is TGTGCCAGCAGTAGGCTAGCGGGAGGGACCTTTACAGATACGCAGTATTTT.

The gene calls are TRBV5-1 and TRBJ2-1; D is possibly TRBD2 (5 bases). Trimming removed 0 bases from V and 5 bases from J, with 9 bases in between. CDR3 length: 14 amino acids. Germline V gene lookup returns CDR1 SGHRS and CDR2 YFSETQ. The CDR3 spells CASSLAGEDNEQFF. The CDR3 coding sequence is TGCGCCAGCAGCTTGGCCGGGGAAGACAATGAGCAGTTCTTC.

The gene calls are TRBV5-1 and TRBJ1-2; possible D gene TRBD1, 6 bases. Deletions cut 2 bases from V and 6 bases from J, with 11 bases between. Germline loops: CDR1 SGHRS, CDR2 YFSETQ. This CDR3 spans 13 amino acids. The CDR3 DNA reads as TGCGCCAGCAGCTTAGGGGGGGCTGATGGCTACACCTTC. Translating gives CASSLGGADGYTF.

The J gene is TRBJ2-7, the V gene TRBV7-9; unclear D gene. The V gene lost 4 bases and the J gene lost 1 base, with 5 bases spanning the gap. The CDR3 has 12 amino acids. Germline-derived CDR1 and CDR2 are SEHNR and FQNEAQ (reference sequence). CDR3 sequence: CASSSYSYEQYF. CDR3 sequence (DNA): TGTGCCAGCAGCTCCTATTCCTACGAGCAGTACTTC.

The genes are TRBV4-2 and TRBJ2-1; a possible D gene is TRBD1 (6 bases). CDR3 length: 15 residues. The germline V gene encodes CDR1 LGHNA and CDR2 YNFKEQ. Trimming stripped 1 base from V and 6 bases from J, with 13 bases between. The chain's CDR3 is CASSQAPDSSNEQFF. DNA of the CDR3: TGTGCCAGCAGCCAAGCTCCGGACAGCTCCAATGAGCAGTTCTTC.

The V and J genes are TRBV28 and TRBJ1-5; D gene ambiguous. V shed 7 bases and J shed 0 bases, with 10 bases lying between them. This CDR3 spans 14 amino acids. In germline, CDR1 is MDHEN, CDR2 SYDVKM. CDR3: CASTTRVSNQPQHF. CDR3 nucleotide sequence: TGTGCCAGCACCACCCGAGTTAGCAATCAGCCCCAGCATTTT.

The gene calls are TRBV23-1 and TRBJ2-1, with D maybe TRBD2 (5 bases). TRBV23-1 is an ORF, and what it does is uncertain. The CDR3 is 15 residues long. Trimming removed 0 bases at V and 4 bases at J, with 10 bases between. Here the CDR3 reads CASSQSRADYNEQFF. The CDR3 coding sequence is TGCGCCAGCAGTCAATCAAGAGCGGATTACAATGAGCAGTTCTTC.

The chain employs TRBV7-3 and TRBJ2-1, with 11 bases that match TRBD2. CDR1 SGHTA and CDR2 FQGTGA come from the germline V gene. This CDR3 is built from 15 residues. V trimming: 5 bases; J trimming: 4 bases; junction bases outside the gene matches: 4. The CDR3 region is CASSIAGGPYNEQFF. DNA of the CDR3: TGTGCCAGCAGCATAGCGGGAGGGCCGTACAATGAGCAGTTCTTC.

This rearrangement joins TRBV19 to TRBJ2-6; D possibly corresponds to TRBD2 (6 bases). V was clipped by 3 bases and J by 7 bases, with 13 bases between them. There are 15 residues in the CDR3. Per the germline V gene, CDR1 is LNHDA and CDR2 is SQIVND (reference sequence). The CDR3 DNA sequence: TGTGCCAGTAGTATGCCCAGACTAGGTGCCAACGTCCTGACTTTC. This gives the protein CASSMPRLGANVLTF.

The chain combines TRBV10-1 with TRBJ2-7; D might be TRBD2 (5 bases). V was trimmed by 3 bases and J by 7 bases, leaving 7 bases between them. The CDR3 loop spans 11 amino acids. Germline V gene lookup returns CDR1 WNHNN and CDR2 SYGVQD (reference sequence). Written as DNA, the CDR3 is TGCGCCAGCAGTGAAGGCGGGGAGCAGTACTTC. This encodes CASSEGGEQYF.

The chain uses TRBV19 and TRBJ1-5, with 8 bases that match TRBD1. This CDR3 has 19 amino acids. Per germline, CDR1 LNHDA and CDR2 SQIVND (reference sequence). Trimming at V came to 7 bases and at J to 4 bases, leaving 21 bases not matched to a gene. The CDR3 region is CASTRYRGSKESGNQPQHF. The CDR3 region has the DNA TGTGCCAGTACACGGTACAGGGGGAGTAAGGAGAGTGGAAATCAGCCCCAGCATTTT.

The chain is built from TRBV4-3 and TRBJ1-4, with D possibly TRBD1 on 5 matching bases. CDR1 is LGHNA and CDR2 is YSLEER in the germline V gene. V gave up 1 base and J gave up 8 bases, with 14 bases separating them. The CDR3 runs 15 residues. The CDR3 loop is CASSQGLAGGEKLFF. Here the CDR3 DNA reads TGCGCCAGCAGCCAAGGTTTGGCGGGGGGGGAAAAACTGTTTTTT.

The V and J genes are TRBV18 and TRBJ2-7; tentatively, D is TRBD2 (5 bases). The germline V and J ends were trimmed by 0 bases and 6 bases, with 9 bases remaining between them. Germline V gives CDR1 KGHSH, CDR2 LQKENI. The CDR3 is 13 residues long. CDR3 DNA sequence: TGTGCCAGCTCACCACCGAGGGTAGTCGAGCAGTACTTC. It specifies CASSPPRVVEQYF.

The chain recombines TRBV27 with TRBJ1-1; weak D call: TRBD1 (6 bases). The CDR3 loop spans 12 amino acids. The ends were cut back, 5 bases at V and 8 bases at J, with 12 bases in the middle. Germline loops: CDR1 MNHEY, CDR2 SMNVEV (reference sequence). CDR3 in amino acids: CASSLKGQEAFF. CDR3 DNA sequence: TGTGCCAGCAGTCTAAAAGGACAGGAAGCTTTCTTT.